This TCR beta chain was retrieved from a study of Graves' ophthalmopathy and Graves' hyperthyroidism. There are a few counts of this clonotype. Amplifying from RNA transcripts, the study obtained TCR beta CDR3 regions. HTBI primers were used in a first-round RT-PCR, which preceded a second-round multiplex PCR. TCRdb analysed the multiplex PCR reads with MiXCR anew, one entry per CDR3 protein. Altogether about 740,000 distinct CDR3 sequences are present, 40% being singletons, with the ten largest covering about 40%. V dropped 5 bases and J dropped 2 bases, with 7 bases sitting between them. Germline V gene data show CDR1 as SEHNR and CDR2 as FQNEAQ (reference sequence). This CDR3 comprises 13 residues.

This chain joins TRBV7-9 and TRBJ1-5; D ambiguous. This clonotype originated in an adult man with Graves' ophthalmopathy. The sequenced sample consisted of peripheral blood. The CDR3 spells CASSAWGNQPQHF. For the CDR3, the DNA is TGTGCCAGCAGCGCATGGGGCAATCAGCCCCAGCATTTT.